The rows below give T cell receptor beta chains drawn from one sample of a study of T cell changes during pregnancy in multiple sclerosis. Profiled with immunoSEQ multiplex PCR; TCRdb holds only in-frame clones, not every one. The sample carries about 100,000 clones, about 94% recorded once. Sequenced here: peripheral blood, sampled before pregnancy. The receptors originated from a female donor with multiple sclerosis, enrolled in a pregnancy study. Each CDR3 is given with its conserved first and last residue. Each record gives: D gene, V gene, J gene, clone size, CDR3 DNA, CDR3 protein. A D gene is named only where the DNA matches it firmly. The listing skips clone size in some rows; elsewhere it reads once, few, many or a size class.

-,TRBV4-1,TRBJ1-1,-,TGCGCCAGCAGGTACAGGGCTAGCAGGGCTAACACTGAAGCTTTCTTT,CASRYRASRANTEAFF
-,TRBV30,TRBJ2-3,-,TGTGCCTGGAGTGTAAGGCTAGCAGATACGCAGTATTTT,CAWSVRLADTQYF
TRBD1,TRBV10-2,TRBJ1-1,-,TGCGCCAGCAGCCGGGACAGGGGCGACGAAGCTTTCTTT,CASSRDRGDEAFF
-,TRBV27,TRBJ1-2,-,TGTGCCAGCAGTTTATCGGGTCAGGGATCCGGCTACACCTTC,CASSLSGQGSGYTF
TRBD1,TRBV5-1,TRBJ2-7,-,TGCGCCAGCAGCCTCGGGACAGGGGCCTACGAGCAGTACTTC,CASSLGTGAYEQYF
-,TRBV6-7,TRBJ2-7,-,TGTGCCAGCAGTTATCGGGGAGGACCCGCCTACGAGCAGTACTTC,CASSYRGGPAYEQYF
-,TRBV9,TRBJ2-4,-,TGTGCCAGCAGCGTAGAAAAAATCCCTAACATTCAGTACTTC,CASSVEKIPNIQYF
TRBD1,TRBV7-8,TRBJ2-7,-,TGTGCCAGCAGCTCCTCGGACAGGGCAATCGGCTACGAGCAGTACTTC,CASSSSDRAIGYEQYF
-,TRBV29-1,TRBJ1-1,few,TGCAGCGCCGACAGCATGAACACTGAAGCTTTCTTT,CSADSMNTEAFF
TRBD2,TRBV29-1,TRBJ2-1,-,TGCAGCGTTGGGGGGACTAGCGGTACTAACTATGAGCAGTTCTTC,CSVGGTSGTNYEQFF
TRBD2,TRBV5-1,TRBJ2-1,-,TGCGCCAGCAGCTTTAGGTCGGGACTAGCGGGAGTCGGGGAGCAGTTCTTC,CASSFRSGLAGVGEQFF